These 22 T cell receptor beta chains share one sample of origin, sequenced in a study of read filtering for tumor transcriptome and immune sequencing. The library was built from roughly 400 ng RNA with molecular barcoded adaptors for alpha/delta and beta/gamma chains. Each CDR3 protein gets one entry after TCRdb re-called the reads with MiXCR. The sample lists approximately 20,000 distinct CDR3 sequences, approximately 20% occurring once. Sequenced sample: a population of CD138-negative cells sorted from bone marrow. Receptor source: a donor over 35 with multiple myeloma.

The sample holds a few counts of this clonotype. The chain couples TRBV10-2 to TRBJ1-1, with unresolved D. V lost 8 bases to trimming and J lost 0 bases, with 16 bases between them. Looked up from germline, CDR1 is WSHSY and CDR2 is SAAADI. The CDR3 is made up of 15 amino acids. CDR3 DNA: TGCGCCAGCCGCCCTTCGGTAACTATGAACACTGAAGCTTTCTTT. Its translation is CASRPSVTMNTEAFF.

This clonotype is judged medium-sized. V usage is TRBV7-2 and J usage is TRBJ2-1, with D possibly being TRBD2 (6 bases). Trimming took off 1 base at V and 3 bases at J, with 19 bases between the two ends. This CDR3 is built from 18 residues. Germline CDR1 and CDR2: SGHTA and FQGNSA. The chain's CDR3 is CASSLDEFVGSLYNEQFF. CDR3 nucleotides: TGTGCCAGCAGCTTAGATGAGTTTGTCGGGAGCCTCTACAATGAGCAGTTCTTC. Looking up the rest from reference TRBV7-2 and TRBJ2-1 gives the full variable domain: GAGVSQSPSNKVTEKGKDVELRCDPISGHTALYWYRQSLGQGLEFLIYFQGNSAPDKSGLPSDRFSAERTGGSVSTLTIQRTQQEDSAVYLCASSLDEFVGSLYNEQFFGPGTRLTVL.

This clonotype appeared many times. The J gene is TRBJ2-1, the V gene TRBV6-2 or TRBV6-3, with a weak D call TRBD2 (5 bases). V was cut by 8 bases and J by 3 bases, with 8 bases left in between. The CDR3 covers 12 residues. Per germline, CDR1 MNHEY and CDR2 SVGEGT. The DNA of the CDR3 is TGTGCCAGCGGCCGGGGCTACAATGAGCAGTTCTTC. Translation gives CASGRGYNEQFF.

A few counts support this clonotype. The chain is built from TRBV19 and TRBJ2-3; 9 nucleotides line up with TRBD2. Germline V CDR1 and CDR2: LNHDA, SQIVND (reference sequence). The J segment lost 3 bases and the V segment lost 0 bases, leaving 4 bases of the junction unmatched. The CDR3 has 16 amino acids. CDR3 protein: CASSIDSSGKTDTQYF. In DNA, the CDR3 is TGTGCCAGTAGTATAGATTCTAGCGGGAAGACAGATACGCAGTATTTT.

This clonotype was seen repeatedly, ten times or more. The V call is TRBV20-1, the J call TRBJ1-1, with D possibly matching TRBD1 (5 bases). The germline CDR1 and CDR2 sequences are DFQATT and SNEGSKA (reference sequence). V was trimmed by 6 bases and J by 4 bases, leaving 12 bases between them. This CDR3 is built from 12 residues. The CDR3 region is CSAGRGSTEAFF. Here the CDR3 DNA reads TGCAGTGCGGGGAGGGGAAGCACTGAAGCTTTCTTT.

The chain links TRBV20-1 to TRBJ2-5; possible D gene TRBD1, 6 bases. CDR3 size: 14 residues. V was trimmed by 3 bases and J by 4 bases, leaving 15 bases between them. Germline CDR1 reads DFQATT; CDR2 reads SNEGSKA (reference sequence). The CDR3 spells CSASSGEGRETQYF. The CDR3 DNA is TGCAGTGCTAGTTCAGGGGAAGGCCGAGAGACCCAGTACTTC.

A remark on this clonotype: The germline gene is not matched at one end of the junction; a read error may be the cause. In nucleotides, the CDR3 is TGCAGCGTAGCAGGACAGCCAAAGGGGAACGCTGATGATGAGAAACTGTTTTTT. Translation gives CSVAGQPKGNADDEKLFF. The chain has TRBV29-1 and TRBJ1-4; a weak D match, TRBD1 (6 bases). CDR1 is SQVTM, CDR2 ANQGSEA, per germline. The CDR3 spans 18 residues.

This clonotype showed up many times. This chain connects TRBV19 to TRBJ2-3; D remains ambiguous. Trimming removed 6 bases at V and 0 bases at J, with 10 bases between. This CDR3 is built from 14 residues. Per germline, CDR1 LNHDA and CDR2 SQIVND (reference sequence). The CDR3 DNA reads as TGTGCCAGTAGCGCATCCGGGAGCACAGATACGCAGTATTTT. This translates into CASSASGSTDTQYF.

This clonotype was detected many times. The genes are TRBV5-1 and TRBJ2-7; D uncertain. Trimming cost V 0 bases and J 2 bases, with 6 bases left between them. Germline CDR1 and CDR2: SGHRS and YFSETQ. This CDR3 has 13 residues. The CDR3: CASSLDRAYEQYF. The CDR3 coding sequence is TGCGCCAGCAGCTTGGACAGAGCCTACGAGCAGTACTTC.

This clonotype has at least ten counts. The chain is built from TRBV7-3 and TRBJ2-7; 7 positions agree with TRBD1. Germline-derived CDR1 and CDR2 are SGHTA and FQGTGA. This CDR3 comprises 13 residues. Trimming removed 5 bases from V and 7 bases from J; junction bases left unmatched: 8. As DNA, the CDR3 is TGTGCCAGCAGCCCTACCGGGACAGAAGAGCAGTACTTC. Its translation: CASSPTGTEEQYF. Filled out from reference TRBV7-3 and TRBJ2-7, the complete variable domain reads GAGVSQTPSNKVTEKGKYVELRCDPISGHTALYWYRQSLGQGPEFLIYFQGTGAADDSGLPNDRFFAVRPEGSVSTLKIQRTERGDSAVYLCASSPTGTEEQYFGPGTRLTVT.

This clonotype was recorded at least ten times. This chain joins TRBV5-1 and TRBJ2-1, with 9 bases fitting TRBD2. The CDR3 loop spans 16 amino acids. Trimming cost V 2 bases and J 4 bases; bases outside gene matches: 7. Germline assignment: CDR1 SGHRS and CDR2 YFSETQ. CDR3 DNA sequence: TGCGCCAGCAGCTTATTAGCGGGAGCGGGATACAATGAGCAGTTCTTC. Its protein is CASSLLAGAGYNEQFF.

The rearrangement uses TRBV11-2 and TRBJ2-1; D gene unclear. CDR1 is SGHAT and CDR2 is FQNNGV in the germline V gene. CDR3 size: 16 residues. Trimming stripped 3 bases from V and 0 bases from J, with 12 bases between. The CDR3 DNA reads TGTGCCAGCAGCTTTCGTTCAGGTATCTCCTACAATGAGCAGTTCTTC. Protein product: CASSFRSGISYNEQFF. Using reference TRBV11-2 and TRBJ2-1 for the parts outside the CDR3, the full variable domain is EAGVAQSPRYKIIEKRQSVAFWCNPISGHATLYWYQQILGQGPKLLIQFQNNGVVDDSQLPKDRFSAERLKGVDSTLKIQPAKLEDSAVYLCASSFRSGISYNEQFFGPGTRLTVL.

This clonotype has just a few counts. This chain joins TRBV6-2 or TRBV6-3 and TRBJ2-5; D gene ambiguous. The V and J ends lost 4 bases and 7 bases respectively, with 13 bases between them. This CDR3 is built from 13 residues. Germline CDR1 and CDR2: MNHEY and SVGEGT. CDR3 in DNA: TGTGCCAGCAGTTTTGCTGGCTCAGGGACCCAGTACTTC. Its protein product is CASSFAGSGTQYF.

At least ten counts were recorded for this clonotype. V gene TRBV21-1 combines with J gene TRBJ2-7; the table calls TRBD1, which could not be checked here. TRBV21-1 is described as a pseudogene. The CDR3 loop spans 15 amino acids. The CDR3 region is CASSRSGATPYEQYF. The CDR3 region has the DNA TGTGCCAGCAGCAGGAGCGGGGCGACCCCCTACGAGCAGTACTTC.

Worth noting for this clonotype: With a far larger clone one base away, a read error is the likely cause. The gene calls are TRBV11-1 and TRBJ1-1; weak D call: TRBD1 (6 bases). The CDR3 consists of 17 residues. CDR1 and CDR2 (germline): SGHAT, FQDESV (reference sequence). The CDR3 DNA sequence: TGTGCCAGCAGCAACCCCGGGACACTCCCGATGAACATTGAAGCTTTCTTT. Translation gives CASSNPGTLPMNIEAFF.

A few counts support this clonotype. The chain has TRBV7-9 and TRBJ1-1; D call uncertain. Germline-derived CDR1 and CDR2 are SEHNR and FQNEAQ (reference sequence). This CDR3 contains 12 residues. The V and J ends lost 5 bases and 8 bases respectively, with 12 bases between them. In DNA, the CDR3 is TGTGCCAGCAGCCCCGGACGAAAAGAAGCTTTCTTT. Protein product: CASSPGRKEAFF.

This clonotype came up many times. The CDR3 loop is CASTGTRNNEQFF. As DNA, the CDR3 is TGTGCCAGCACCGGGACTAGAAACAATGAGCAGTTCTTC. The V call is TRBV2, the J call TRBJ2-1; 8 nucleotides align to TRBD2. This CDR3 region has 13 residues. CDR1 and CDR2 from the germline V gene are SNHLY and FYNNEI. The junction had 4 bases not matched to a gene; V was cut back by 7 bases and J by 5 bases. Variable domain in full (rest from reference TRBV2 and TRBJ2-1): EPEVTQTPSHQVTQMGQEVILRCVPISNHLYFYWYRQILGQKVEFLVSFYNNEISEKSEIFDDQFSVERPDGSNFTLKIRSTKLEDSAMYFCASTGTRNNEQFFGPGTRLTVL.

This clonotype was seen repeatedly, ten times or more. The chain links TRBV28 to TRBJ1-5; D possibly corresponds to TRBD1 (6 bases). Germline V CDR1 and CDR2: MDHEN, SYDVKM. The CDR3 is made up of 15 amino acids. V gave up 8 bases and J gave up 0 bases, with 14 bases separating them. The CDR3 region has the DNA TGTGCCAGCTCTGGGGGCGACTATAGCAATCAGCCCCAGCATTTT. This codes for CASSGGDYSNQPQHF.

This clonotype has only a few counts. The chain has TRBV28 and TRBJ2-7; maybe TRBD1 (5 bases). The CDR3 consists of 15 residues. Germline CDR1 is MDHEN and CDR2 is SYDVKM. The V end lost 4 bases, the J end lost 0 bases, and 13 bases lay between the germline ends. The DNA of the CDR3 is TGTGCCAGCAGTTCATTCCCCGACAGCTCCTACGAGCAGTACTTC. The encoded protein is CASSSFPDSSYEQYF.

The chain couples TRBV29-1 to TRBJ2-7, with no clear D. Per germline, CDR1 SQVTM and CDR2 ANQGSEA. V was trimmed by 6 bases and J by 8 bases, leaving 17 bases between them. This CDR3 has 12 residues. CDR3 sequence reads: CSVWELERKQYF. The DNA of the CDR3 is TGCAGCGTCTGGGAACTTGAGAGGAAGCAGTACTTC.

The chain uses TRBV9 and TRBJ1-2; 11 nucleotides align to TRBD1. With V trimmed by 0 bases and J by 4 bases, 5 bases remained unmatched. CDR3 length equals 16 residues. Germline CDR1 SGDLS, CDR2 YYNGEE. The CDR3 protein is CASSVDGTGGSYGYTF. DNA of the CDR3: TGTGCCAGCAGCGTAGATGGGACAGGGGGTTCCTATGGCTACACCTTC.

This clonotype showed up many times. The chain is built from TRBV28 and TRBJ1-1, with 11 bases identical to TRBD1. The germline gives CDR1 MDHEN, CDR2 SYDVKM. The CDR3 contains 17 residues. V gave up 6 bases and J gave up 1 base; unmatched junction bases: 10. The CDR3 protein is CASRNLGTGGKNTEAFF. CDR3 nucleotides: TGTGCCAGCAGAAACCTCGGGACAGGGGGAAAGAACACTGAAGCTTTCTTT.